The following is a T cell receptor beta chain sequence with its context. The sample is drawn from a study of T cells in narcolepsy. V gave up 6 bases and J gave up 9 bases, with 21 bases separating them. Germline assignment: CDR1 LNHDA and CDR2 SQIVND (reference sequence). The CDR3 runs to 15 residues. The protocol was immunoSEQ multiplex PCR, while the TCRdb copy is restricted to in-frame clones and leaves out a portion. The data contain about 40,000 clones, about 87% of them singletons. The sequenced material came from CD45RA- memory CD4+ T cells from PBMCs. The chain is built from TRBV19 and TRBJ1-5; a possible D gene is TRBD1 (6 bases). The source is a human donor with narcolepsy. The CDR3, as DNA: TGTGCCAGTAGGGGGGCACAGGGTCCAAGAGCGCCCCAGCATTTT. Translated, it gives CASRGAQGPRAPQHF.